Each of the 12 T cell receptor beta chains below was sequenced from the same sample in a study of identical twins. From the 5' RACE reads, TCRdb called clonotypes with MiXCR, one entry per CDR3 protein. Of about 660,000 distinct CDR3 sequences detected, 8% to 9% appear once; the ten largest clones hold around 0.95%. These data are also associated with another study on yellow fever vaccine responses in identical twins.

Input material: PBMCs. These receptors were taken from a woman between 18 and 30 years old in good health.

There are a few counts of this clonotype. For the CDR3, the DNA is TGCGCCAGCAGCCAAGACCGTAGCGGGCGTTACGAGCAGTACTTC. Its translation: CASSQDRSGRYEQYF. The genes are TRBV4-3 and TRBJ2-7; 7 nucleotides line up with TRBD2. V was clipped by 0 bases and J by 4 bases; unmatched bases: 6. Germline V gives CDR1 LGHNA, CDR2 YSLEER. The CDR3 loop spans 15 amino acids.

The V gene is TRBV20-1, the J gene TRBJ2-5, with D possibly TRBD2 on 6 matching bases. Germline V gene sequence: CDR1 DFQATT, CDR2 SNEGSKA (reference sequence). The CDR3 runs 14 residues. The V end lost 1 base, the J end lost 2 bases, and 11 bases lay between the germline ends. The CDR3 sequence is CSARVSGGQETQYF. The CDR3 coding sequence is TGCAGTGCTAGAGTTAGCGGTGGACAAGAGACCCAGTACTTC.

The V and J genes are TRBV20-1 and TRBJ2-5; D unresolved. The V gene's germline CDR1 is DFQATT and CDR2 SNEGSKA (reference sequence). Trimming cost V 3 bases and J 7 bases, with 9 bases left between them. CDR3 size: 11 residues. In DNA form, the CDR3 reads TGCAGTGCTAGCCTAAAAGGGACCCAGTACTTC. This translates into CSASLKGTQYF.

The chain uses TRBV13 and TRBJ2-1; 7 bases fit TRBD2. Germline V gene sequence: CDR1 PRHDT, CDR2 FYEKMQ (reference sequence). The V and J ends lost 7 bases and 4 bases, in that order; junction bases with no gene match: 10. CDR3 length: 15 amino acids. The CDR3 loop reads CASTSGASGYNEQFF. The CDR3 DNA reads TGTGCCAGCACCAGTGGGGCTAGCGGATACAATGAGCAGTTCTTC.

The chain links TRBV7-9 to TRBJ1-2; 8 bases fit TRBD1. Germline V gives CDR1 SEHNR, CDR2 FQNEAQ (reference sequence). CDR3 length equals 15 residues. The trim removed 1 base at V and 3 bases at J, leaving 4 bases unmatched. CDR3 residues: CASSLVAGGYYGYTF. CDR3 coding DNA: TGTGCCAGCAGCTTAGTAGCAGGGGGCTACTATGGCTACACCTTC.

The V and J genes are TRBV5-1 and TRBJ2-2; 7 nucleotides align to TRBD1. Germline values: CDR1 SGHRS, CDR2 YFSETQ. The CDR3 sequence is 15 residues long. Germline trimming cut 5 bases from V and 2 bases from J; bases unmatched to any gene: 6. CDR3 coding DNA: TGCGCCAGCAGTTGGGGACAGAGAAACACCGGGGAGCTGTTTTTT. As protein: CASSWGQRNTGELFF.

The genes are TRBV14 and TRBJ2-5, with D uncertain. Trimming shortened V by 0 bases and J by 5 bases, and 16 bases separated the two germline ends. The germline V gene has CDR1 SGHDN and CDR2 FVKESK. CDR3 length equals 16 residues. DNA for the CDR3: TGTGCCAGCAGCCAAGATCGGTACCCTCGGACGGAGACCCAGTACTTC. Translating it yields CASSQDRYPRTETQYF. Variable domain in full (rest from reference TRBV14 and TRBJ2-5): EAGVTQFPSHSVIEKGQTVTLRCDPISGHDNLYWYRRVMGKEIKFLLHFVKESKQDESGMPNNRFLAERTGGTYSTLKVQPAELEDSGVYFCASSQDRYPRTETQYFGPGTRLLVL.

This clonotype was seen a few times. The rearrangement joins TRBV15 to TRBJ2-1; TRBD2 matches 9 bases. The CDR3 is 17 amino acids. Per the germline V gene, CDR1 is LNHNV and CDR2 is YYDKDF (reference sequence). With V trimmed by 2 bases and J by 1 base, 6 bases remained unmatched. CDR3 protein: CATSRKSGGTSYNEQFF. Written as DNA, the CDR3 is TGTGCCACCAGCAGAAAAAGCGGGGGGACGTCCTACAATGAGCAGTTCTTC.

The sample holds a few counts of this clonotype. The DNA of the CDR3 is TGTGCCAGCAGCACCCGGGACAACGGGGAGACCCAGTACTTC. Protein sequence: CASSTRDNGETQYF. The chain has TRBV4-2 and TRBJ2-5; D is perhaps TRBD1 (6 bases). CDR1 is LGHNA, CDR2 YNFKEQ, per germline. CDR3 length: 14 residues. V shed 5 bases and J shed 5 bases, with 15 bases lying between them.

The CDR3 bases are TGTGCCAGCACCGGAGGGAGGGTTTTTAGGAACACTGAAGCTTTCTTT. Protein product: CASTGGRVFRNTEAFF. The chain is built from TRBV28 and TRBJ1-1, with D uncertain. This CDR3 is built from 16 residues. V lost 7 bases, J lost 1 base, and 19 bases lay in between. Germline V lookup: CDR1 MDHEN, CDR2 SYDVKM.

CDR3 sequence (DNA): TGTGCCACCGAACCGGGACAGGGTCCAGCTCAGCCCCAGCATTTT. This sequence encodes CATEPGQGPAQPQHF. The genes are TRBV10-3 and TRBJ1-5; 9 bases are shared with TRBD1. The germline V gene encodes CDR1 ENHRY and CDR2 SYGVKD. There are 15 residues in the CDR3. V dropped 10 bases and J dropped 6; count of bases not matched to a gene: 13.

The genes are TRBV20-1 and TRBJ2-4; D may be TRBD1 (5 bases). The ends were cut back, 3 bases at V and 0 bases at J, with 24 bases in the middle. The CDR3 sequence is 19 residues long. CDR1 is DFQATT and CDR2 is SNEGSKA in the germline V gene (reference sequence). CDR3 protein: CSASTPSNRADIAKNIQYF. As DNA, the CDR3 is TGCAGTGCTAGTACTCCCTCTAATAGGGCGGACATAGCCAAAAACATTCAGTACTTC.